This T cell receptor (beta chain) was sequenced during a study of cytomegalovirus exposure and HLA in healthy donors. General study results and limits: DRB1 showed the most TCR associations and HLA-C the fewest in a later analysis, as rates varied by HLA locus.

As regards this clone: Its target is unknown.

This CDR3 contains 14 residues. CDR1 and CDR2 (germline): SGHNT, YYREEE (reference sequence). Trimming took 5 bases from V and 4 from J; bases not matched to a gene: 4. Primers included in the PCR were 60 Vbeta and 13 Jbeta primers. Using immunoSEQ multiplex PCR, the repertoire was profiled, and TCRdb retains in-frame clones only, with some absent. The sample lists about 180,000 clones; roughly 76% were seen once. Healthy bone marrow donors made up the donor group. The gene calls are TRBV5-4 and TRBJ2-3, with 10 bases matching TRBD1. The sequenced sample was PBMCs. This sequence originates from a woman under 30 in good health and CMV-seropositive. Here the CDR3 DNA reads TGTGCCAGCAGACGGGACAGGGGCCCAGATACGCAGTATTTT. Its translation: CASRRDRGPDTQYF.